The following is a T cell receptor beta chain sequence with its context. The entry originates in a study of blood T cell repertoires in COVID-19. V lost 10 bases and J lost 0, with 10 bases in between. The CDR3 is 13 residues long. Germline V gene data show CDR1 as ENHRY and CDR2 as SYGVKD. Method: immunoSEQ multiplex PCR; TCRdb's copy keeps in-frame clones and lacks some. The sample lists around 620,000 clones, about nine tenths occurring once. The V call is TRBV10-3, the J call TRBJ1-3; TRBD1 might be the D (5 bases). The sequence was collected from a woman aged 18-35 years with acute or convalescent COVID-19. Material for sequencing was peripheral blood. DNA for the CDR3: TGTGCCACCGCGGGACTCTCTGGAAACACCATATATTTT. It codes for CATAGLSGNTIYF.